The following is a TCR beta chain sequence with its context. Its target is not known. Orbital computed tomography and thyroid ultrasound, along with TRAb, serum thyroxine and clinical symptoms, underpinned diagnosis. Per germline, CDR1 SNHLY and CDR2 FYNNEI. V lost 6 bases to trimming and J lost 6 bases; unmatched junction nucleotides: 8. CDR3 length: 15 residues. The source of the sample is a study of Graves' ophthalmopathy and Graves' hyperthyroidism. Amplification targeted the TCR beta CDR3 regions, with RNA transcripts as the source material. First-round RT-PCR used HTBI primers; second-round multiplex PCR followed. TCRdb called the multiplex PCR reads again in MiXCR, with one record for every CDR3 protein. This table holds over a million distinct CDR3 sequences, about 35% found once. Whole-study results and caveats: Distinction of ophthalmopathy from stable hyperthyroidism by a 13-signature model reached approximately 88% sensitivity and just under 84% specificity. Blood also carried most expanded thyroid clonotypes exceeding 0.001 frequency. In predicting ophthalmopathy progression, the model reached nearly 71% sensitivity and 72% to 85% specificity.

The V and J genes are TRBV2 and TRBJ2-3, with 11 bases lining up with TRBD2. What was sequenced was peripheral blood or thyroid tissue (not recorded which). This TCR derives from an adult man with Graves' hyperthyroidism. The CDR3 loop is CASRSTSGELDTQYF. The DNA for the CDR3 is TGTGCCAGCAGGTCGACTAGCGGGGAGTTGGATACGCAGTATTTT.